Presented here are 28 T cell receptor beta chains from one specimen sequenced in a study of OX40 agonist ivuxolimab in advanced cancers. Only in-frame clones appear in the TCRdb table, and some are missing; sequencing was by immunoSEQ multiplex PCR. The sample includes approximately 84,000 clones, about 86% of them seen just once. Sequencing used CD4+ or CD8+ T cells sorted from blood, obtained in a trial of the OX40 agonist ivuxolimab. Receptors were obtained from an adult with an advanced solid tumor such as melanoma, head and neck, liver or kidney cancer.

V gene TRBV10-1 combines with J gene TRBJ2-2; TRBD2 agrees at 14 bases. The V gene end was trimmed by 8 bases and the J gene end by 1 base; junction bases not matched to a gene: 6. The CDR3 contains 17 residues. CDR1 is WNHNN and CDR2 is SYGVQD in the germline V gene (reference sequence). CDR3 amino acids: CASSGTSGGKNTGELFF. The CDR3 DNA reads as TGCGCCAGCTCCGGGACTAGCGGGGGAAAGAACACCGGGGAGCTGTTTTTT.

J is TRBJ2-7 and V is TRBV18; D uncertain. The V gene lost 0 bases and the J gene lost 3 bases, with 9 bases spanning the gap. The length of the CDR3 is 14 residues. Germline V gene data show CDR1 as KGHSH and CDR2 as LQKENI. CDR3 coding DNA: TGTGCCAGCTCACCACCGGCGGATCTCTACGAGCAGTACTTC. Translation: CASSPPADLYEQYF.

This chain connects TRBV5-1 to TRBJ1-6, with D perhaps TRBD1 (5 bases). Trimming pared 2 bases from V and 4 bases from J, leaving 13 bases between. The length of the CDR3 is 16 residues. In germline, CDR1 is SGHRS, CDR2 YFSETQ. The CDR3 DNA sequence: TGCGCCAGCAGCTTCGAAGGGGCCGGTTATAATTCACCCCTCCACTTT. Amino acid sequence: CASSFEGAGYNSPLHF. Combining the CDR3 with reference TRBV5-1 and TRBJ1-6 gives the whole variable domain KAGVTQTPRYLIKTRGQQVTLSCSPISGHRSVSWYQQTPGQGLQFLFEYFSETQRNKGNFPGRFSGRQFSNSRSEMNVSTLELGDSALYLCASSFEGAGYNSPLHFGNGTRLTVT.

The chain carries TRBV6-6 and TRBJ1-2; TRBD1 matches at 7 bases. The junction had 7 bases not matched to a gene; V was cut back by 10 bases and J by 2 bases. Per the germline V gene, CDR1 is MNHNY and CDR2 is SVGAGI (reference sequence). The CDR3 is 13 amino acids. The CDR3 DNA is TGTGCCACCTCGATGGGACAGAACTATGGCTACACCTTC. This gives the protein CATSMGQNYGYTF.

V gene TRBV7-9 combines with J gene TRBJ2-1, with D perhaps matching TRBD1 or TRBD2 (6 bases each). This CDR3 is 14 amino acids long. Trimming shortened V by 3 bases and J by 4 bases, and 10 bases separated the two germline ends. Germline loops: CDR1 SEHNR, CDR2 FQNEAQ (reference sequence). DNA of the CDR3: TGTGCCAGCAGCTTTTCGGGGGCATACAATGAGCAGTTCTTC. Translation: CASSFSGAYNEQFF.

V and J are TRBV15 and TRBJ2-3; no clear D. Germline CDR1 is LNHNV and CDR2 is YYDKDF (reference sequence). Between the trimmed V and J ends, which lost 0 bases and 1 base, there was a span of 20 bases. The CDR3 is made up of 19 amino acids. The CDR3 here is CATSRDKGLWERRTDTQYF. Written as DNA, the CDR3 is TGTGCCACCAGCAGAGATAAGGGCCTGTGGGAAAGACGCACAGATACGCAGTATTTT.

The chain is built from TRBV6-1 and TRBJ1-2, with D unclear. V dropped 2 bases and J dropped 2 bases, with 3 bases sitting between them. The CDR3 covers 12 residues. Per germline, CDR1 MNHNS and CDR2 SASEGT. The CDR3 reads CASSEQNYGYTF. DNA of the CDR3: TGTGCCAGCAGTGAACAGAACTATGGCTACACCTTC.

The chain recombines TRBV5-4 with TRBJ1-3, with no clear D. Deletions cut 1 base from V and 0 bases from J, with 5 bases between. Germline V gene data show CDR1 as SGHNT and CDR2 as YYREEE (reference sequence). The CDR3 has 14 amino acids. CDR3 amino acids: CASSLRNSGNTIYF. CDR3 sequence (DNA): TGTGCCAGCAGCTTGAGAAACTCTGGAAACACCATATATTTT.

CDR3 nucleotides: TGTGCCAGTATGGGAGCGGGGGGCACAGATACGCAGTATTTT. Its translation is CASMGAGGTDTQYF. The chain has TRBV19 and TRBJ2-3; 8 nucleotides match TRBD2. Germline V gene data show CDR1 as LNHDA and CDR2 as SQIVND (reference sequence). The V segment lost 7 bases and the J segment 1 base; nucleotides outside the gene matches: 4. The CDR3 is 14 amino acids.

The chain uses TRBV5-1 and TRBJ2-5; D is unclear. From germline, CDR1 is SGHRS and CDR2 YFSETQ. V lost 2 bases, J lost 2 bases, and 7 bases lay in between. This CDR3 spans 13 amino acids. The CDR3, as DNA: TGCGCCAGCAGCTTATACAGTCAAGAGACCCAGTACTTC. Amino acid sequence: CASSLYSQETQYF.

Concerning this clone: Other nucleotide sequences in the sample specify the same CDR3. The chain couples TRBV7-2 to TRBJ2-5; D perhaps matches TRBD1 (6 bases). CDR1 is SGHTA, CDR2 FQGNSA, per germline. V gave up 1 base and J gave up 3 bases, with 9 bases separating them. The CDR3 is made up of 14 amino acids. In nucleotides, the CDR3 is TGTGCCAGCAGCTTAGTGGGGGACAAAGAGACCCAGTACTTC. It is translated as CASSLVGDKETQYF.

This rearrangement joins TRBV18 to TRBJ1-2; D gene uncertain. The CDR3 loop spans 12 amino acids. Germline CDR1 KGHSH, CDR2 LQKENI. Trimming removed 4 bases at V and 2 bases at J, with 5 bases between. CDR3 coding DNA: TGTGCCAGCTCACAGGACAACTATGGCTACACCTTC. The encoded protein is CASSQDNYGYTF.

This rearrangement joins TRBV5-1 to TRBJ2-7, with no clear D. Germline V lookup: CDR1 SGHRS, CDR2 YFSETQ. Trimming took off 4 bases at V and 3 bases at J, with 5 bases between the two ends. The CDR3 sequence is 11 residues long. The CDR3 coding sequence is TGCGCCAGCAGCCTAGACTACGAGCAGTACTTC. Translation: CASSLDYEQYF.

The rearrangement links TRBV30 to TRBJ1-1; perhaps TRBD1 as D (5 bases). The CDR3 is 12 residues long. The germline V gene has CDR1 GTSNPN and CDR2 SVGIG (reference sequence). Trimming removed 5 bases at V and 11 bases at J, with 18 bases between. CDR3 sequence reads: CAWDPGGTRAFF. CDR3 bases: TGTGCCTGGGACCCGGGGGGGACGAGGGCTTTCTTT.

V and J are TRBV10-2 and TRBJ2-7; perhaps TRBD2 as D (5 bases). Germline lookup yields CDR1 WSHSY and CDR2 SAAADI. This CDR3 comprises 14 residues. Trimming stripped 6 bases from V and 2 bases from J, with 14 bases between. The CDR3 region has the DNA TGCGCCAGCAGAGCCCCGGGGTTTACCTACGAGCAGTACTTC. As protein: CASRAPGFTYEQYF.

This clone was picked up a small number of times. The chain recombines TRBV11-2 with TRBJ1-1; no clear D gene. The V and J ends lost 5 bases and 10 bases respectively, with 23 bases between them. There are 15 residues in the CDR3. Germline V CDR1 and CDR2: SGHAT, FQNNGV. CDR3 sequence: CASSAHPGSGSRAFF. CDR3 sequence (DNA): TGTGCCAGCAGCGCCCATCCCGGATCGGGATCTCGAGCTTTCTTT.

This clone has more than one count but fewer than ten. The genes are TRBV18 and TRBJ2-1; D is unclear. V gave up 4 bases and J gave up 8 bases, with 12 bases separating them. Germline CDR1 KGHSH, CDR2 LQKENI. This CDR3 is built from 13 residues. Here the CDR3 DNA reads TGTGCCAGCTCACTTACGGTCACAGATGAGCAGTTCTTC. Protein sequence: CASSLTVTDEQFF.

This chain connects TRBV28 to TRBJ2-5; perhaps D is TRBD1 or TRBD2 (6 bases each). V lost 4 bases to trimming and J lost 5 bases, with 17 bases between them. Germline values: CDR1 MDHEN, CDR2 SYDVKM. The CDR3 has 15 amino acids. This CDR3 reads CASSYIQEGGETQYF. In nucleotides, the CDR3 is TGTGCCAGCAGTTACATTCAAGAGGGGGGCGAGACCCAGTACTTC.

The chain carries TRBV18 and TRBJ1-1; D possibly corresponds to TRBD1 (6 bases). Looked up from germline, CDR1 is KGHSH and CDR2 is LQKENI. V was trimmed by 3 bases and J by 1 base, leaving 15 bases between them. The CDR3 has 16 amino acids. CDR3 DNA: TGTGCCAGCTCACCTATACATACGACAGGGAACACTGAAGCTTTCTTT. Residues: CASSPIHTTGNTEAFF.

The J gene is TRBJ2-3, the V gene TRBV7-6; TRBD1 is a possible D gene (6 bases). Per germline, CDR1 SGHVS and CDR2 FNYEAQ. The CDR3 covers 15 residues. V lost 3 bases to trimming and J lost 1 base, with 11 bases between them. The CDR3 spells CASSFIQGGTDTQYF. In DNA form, the CDR3 reads TGTGCCAGCAGCTTTATACAGGGTGGCACAGATACGCAGTATTTT. Full variable domain (rest looked up from reference TRBV7-6 and TRBJ2-3): GAGVSQSPRYKVTKRGQDVALRCDPISGHVSLYWYRQALGQGPEFLTYFNYEAQQDKSGLPNDRFSAERPEGSISTLTIQRTEQRDSAMYRCASSFIQGGTDTQYFGPGTRLTVL.

This chain uses TRBV28 with TRBJ1-2; 11 bases match TRBD1. From germline, CDR1 is MDHEN and CDR2 SYDVKM. The length of the CDR3 is 15 residues. V was clipped by 5 bases and J by 4 bases; unmatched bases: 6. The CDR3 sequence: CASSLGGQGGYGYTF. The CDR3 bases are TGTGCCAGCAGTCTCGGGGGACAGGGGGGCTATGGCTACACCTTC.

This chain links TRBV28 with TRBJ2-4, with TRBD1 identical over 8 bases. V dropped 5 bases and J dropped 3; count of bases not matched to a gene: 12. Per germline, CDR1 MDHEN and CDR2 SYDVKM. The CDR3 length is 17 residues. CDR3 nucleotides: TGTGCCAGCAGTCCCCTACCAGGGGGCCGGGACAAAAACATTCAGTACTTC. Protein: CASSPLPGGRDKNIQYF.

This chain links TRBV12-5 with TRBJ1-1, with D perhaps matching TRBD1 (5 bases). There are 14 residues in the CDR3. Trimming left V 6 bases short and J 4 bases short, with 15 bases between. Per germline, CDR1 LGHNT and CDR2 FRNRAP. CDR3 nucleotides: TGTGCTAGTGGCCTCCGGGGGGAGGGCACTGAAGCTTTCTTT. Its protein is CASGLRGEGTEAFF.

This chain joins TRBV9 and TRBJ1-2; TRBD1 matches 7 bases. The ends lost 3 bases at V and 3 bases at J; junction bases unmatched: 8. The length of the CDR3 is 15 residues. CDR1 SGDLS and CDR2 YYNGEE come from the germline V gene. The CDR3 reads CASSAHTGVDYGYTF. CDR3 DNA: TGTGCCAGCAGCGCCCACACAGGGGTGGACTATGGCTACACCTTC. The full variable domain, rest sourced from reference TRBV9 and TRBJ1-2, is DSGVTQTPKHLITATGQRVTLRCSPRSGDLSVYWYQQSLDQGLQFLIQYYNGEERAKGNILERFSAQQFPDLHSELNLSSLELGDSALYFCASSAHTGVDYGYTFGSGTRLTVV.

The chain combines TRBV4-2 with TRBJ1-2; unclear D gene. Germline V lookup: CDR1 LGHNA, CDR2 YNFKEQ. Trimming shortened V by 0 bases and J by 4 bases, and 12 bases separated the two germline ends. The CDR3 loop spans 15 amino acids. The CDR3 sequence: CASSQDVTAIYGYTF. In DNA form, the CDR3 reads TGTGCCAGCAGCCAAGATGTCACAGCTATCTATGGCTACACCTTC.

The CDR3 DNA reads as TGCGCCAGCAGCTCTGGCCCGGGGACCGGGGAGCTGTTTTTT. Encoded protein: CASSSGPGTGELFF. The chain is built from TRBV5-1 and TRBJ2-2; perhaps TRBD2 as D (5 bases). V was cut by 3 bases and J by 5 bases, with 11 bases left in between. From germline, CDR1 is SGHRS and CDR2 YFSETQ. This CDR3 is 14 amino acids long.

V is TRBV9 and J is TRBJ2-7, with D possibly being TRBD1 (5 bases). The germline V gene has CDR1 SGDLS and CDR2 YYNGEE. The CDR3 is 15 residues long. The germline V and J ends were trimmed by 2 bases and 0 bases, with 12 bases remaining between them. CDR3 in amino acids: CASSVRAGSSYEQYF. The CDR3 coding sequence is TGTGCCAGCAGCGTCAGGGCAGGAAGCTCCTACGAGCAGTACTTC.

This chain uses TRBV5-4 with TRBJ2-7; either TRBD1 or TRBD2 may supply D (5 bases each). The length of the CDR3 is 15 residues. V was clipped by 4 bases and J by 6 bases, with 20 bases between them. The V gene's germline CDR1 is SGHNT and CDR2 YYREEE (reference sequence). The chain's CDR3 is CASSARDQGRREQYF. For the CDR3, the DNA is TGTGCCAGCAGCGCCCGGGACCAAGGGCGCCGCGAGCAGTACTTC.